A single sample is the source of the 14 T cell receptor beta chains below, sequenced in a study of persistence of HIV-infected CD4 T cells. The libraries were made with immunoSEQ version 4 in survey mode. Some clones are missing from TCRdb's copy, which holds only in-frame ones; the method was immunoSEQ multiplex PCR. The sample comprises 15,000 to 25,000 clones, around 82% of which are singletons, and almost 7% rests with the top ten. Their specific antigens are unknown. Stimulation used approximately 9.6 ug/mL lysate from CMV-infected fibroblasts. Sorting selected CD4+ T cells upregulating both CD40 ligand and CD69. This material consisted of CD4+ T cells sorted from PBMCs after roughly 18-hour stimulation, taken from a patient who received antiretroviral therapy. The receptors here all came from an adult man with HIV who was CMV-seropositive.

V gene TRBV6-1 combines with J gene TRBJ2-1, with D unresolved. Trimming took off 1 base at V and 1 base at J, with 11 bases between the two ends. The CDR3 has 16 residues. Germline loops: CDR1 MNHNS, CDR2 SASEGT. The CDR3 region has the DNA TGTGCCAGCAGTGAAGTGTTGGACCCTTCCTACAATGAGCAGTTCTTC. As protein: CASSEVLDPSYNEQFF.

The chain joins TRBV6-5 to TRBJ1-3; the D gene is possibly TRBD1 (6 bases). V shed 5 bases and J shed 4 bases, with 12 bases lying between them. This CDR3 has 14 amino acids. Germline CDR1 MNHEY, CDR2 SVGAGI. CDR3 residues: CASSTQGGGNTIYF. CDR3 nucleotide sequence: TGTGCCAGCAGTACACAGGGAGGAGGAAACACCATATATTTT.

This rearrangement joins TRBV7-2 to TRBJ1-3; no clear D. Germline CDR1 and CDR2: SGHTA and FQGNSA. V lost 0 bases, J lost 0 bases, and 9 bases lay in between. The CDR3 covers 16 residues. In DNA form, the CDR3 reads TGTGCCAGCAGCTTAGCGTCCCAGCCCTCTGGAAACACCATATATTTT. Its protein product is CASSLASQPSGNTIYF.

The chain combines TRBV9 with TRBJ2-3; a possible D gene is TRBD1 (5 bases). The ends were cut back, 0 bases at V and 3 bases at J, with 14 bases in the middle. The CDR3 runs to 16 residues. Germline V gene lookup returns CDR1 SGDLS and CDR2 YYNGEE. This CDR3 is CASSVEDIMVTDTQYF. CDR3 DNA: TGTGCCAGCAGCGTAGAGGACATAATGGTGACAGATACGCAGTATTTT. Together with reference TRBV9 and TRBJ2-3, the CDR3 gives the full variable domain: DSGVTQTPKHLITATGQRVTLRCSPRSGDLSVYWYQQSLDQGLQFLIQYYNGEERAKGNILERFSAQQFPDLHSELNLSSLELGDSALYFCASSVEDIMVTDTQYFGPGTRLTVL.

The V and J genes are TRBV5-4 and TRBJ2-1; D is possibly TRBD2 (6 bases). V lost 0 bases and J 9 bases, leaving 10 bases between the germline ends. The CDR3 covers 13 residues. Germline CDR1 is SGHNT and CDR2 is YYREEE (reference sequence). The CDR3 loop reads CASSLAGSGEQFF. In DNA form, the CDR3 reads TGTGCCAGCAGCTTGGCCGGGAGTGGTGAGCAGTTCTTC.

The gene calls are TRBV9 and TRBJ1-3; no reliable D call. Germline V gives CDR1 SGDLS, CDR2 YYNGEE. V was trimmed by 4 bases and J by 0 bases, leaving 5 bases between them. The CDR3 extends over 13 amino acids. The CDR3 DNA reads TGTGCCAGCAGCCCGCACTCTGGAAACACCATATATTTT. Its translation is CASSPHSGNTIYF. The complete variable domain, with remaining parts taken from reference TRBV9 and TRBJ1-3, reads DSGVTQTPKHLITATGQRVTLRCSPRSGDLSVYWYQQSLDQGLQFLIQYYNGEERAKGNILERFSAQQFPDLHSELNLSSLELGDSALYFCASSPHSGNTIYFGEGSWLTVV.

The DNA of the CDR3 is TGTGCCAGTAGTATTATGGGCCGGGGAGGGGCCAACGTCCTGACTTTC. As protein: CASSIMGRGGANVLTF. V and J are TRBV19 and TRBJ2-6; a possible D gene is TRBD2 (5 bases). The CDR3 covers 16 residues. Looked up from germline, CDR1 is LNHDA and CDR2 is SQIVND (reference sequence). Trimming removed 3 bases from V and 4 bases from J, with 13 bases in between.

CDR3 nucleotide sequence: TGCGCCAGCAGCTCGGGAAACAGGGGGAGTGAGTATAATTCACCCCTCCACTTT. Its translation is CASSSGNRGSEYNSPLHF. V usage is TRBV5-1 and J usage is TRBJ1-6, with TRBD1 identical over 8 bases. This CDR3 is built from 18 residues. Germline CDR1 reads SGHRS; CDR2 reads YFSETQ. V lost 3 bases, J lost 4 bases, and 12 bases stayed unmatched.

V and J are TRBV5-4 and TRBJ2-3; D call uncertain. V dropped 0 bases and J dropped 4 bases, with 15 bases sitting between them. This CDR3 has 16 residues. The germline V gene has CDR1 SGHNT and CDR2 YYREEE (reference sequence). CDR3 bases: TGTGCCAGCAGCTTGGGAGACATTGGAAGCGCAGATACGCAGTATTTT. This encodes CASSLGDIGSADTQYF. The complete variable domain, with remaining parts taken from reference TRBV5-4 and TRBJ2-3, reads ETGVTQSPTHLIKTRGQQVTLRCSSQSGHNTVSWYQQALGQGPQFIFQYYREEENGRGNFPPRFSGLQFPNYSSELNVNALELDDSALYLCASSLGDIGSADTQYFGPGTRLTVL.

The chain has TRBV7-2 and TRBJ1-2, with 8 positions matching TRBD1. V was clipped by 6 bases and J by 0 bases; unmatched bases: 6. Germline V lookup: CDR1 SGHTA, CDR2 FQGNSA. CDR3 size: 15 residues. The CDR3 sequence: CASSLGQGANYGYTF. The CDR3 region has the DNA TGTGCCAGCAGTCTCGGACAGGGAGCTAACTATGGCTACACCTTC.

This clone was counted only a few times. Other DNA sequences in the sample encode the same CDR3. The chain employs TRBV25-1 and TRBJ1-6; D gene uncertain. The germline V gene has CDR1 MGHDK and CDR2 SYGVNS. This CDR3 region has 15 residues. Trimming removed 4 bases from V and 0 bases from J, with 7 bases in between. This CDR3 is CASSVGSSYNSPLHF. The CDR3, as DNA: TGTGCCAGCAGTGTAGGCAGCTCCTATAATTCACCCCTCCACTTT.

V is TRBV28 and J is TRBJ1-2; 9 bases map to TRBD1. Germline CDR1 is MDHEN and CDR2 is SYDVKM. The CDR3 is made up of 14 amino acids. Trimming cost V 6 bases and J 2 bases; bases outside gene matches: 4. CDR3 sequence: CASRVQGANYGYTF. CDR3 nucleotides: TGTGCCAGCAGGGTACAGGGGGCAAACTATGGCTACACCTTC.

The chain recombines TRBV6-5 with TRBJ1-1; possible D gene TRBD1, 5 bases. The CDR3 extends over 16 amino acids. Trimming cost V 3 bases and J 5 bases, with 19 bases left between them. From germline, CDR1 is MNHEY and CDR2 SVGAGI. The CDR3 DNA follows: TGTGCCAGCAGTTATCCCCCCGGGACGGTCGGGACTGAAGCTTTCTTT. It specifies CASSYPPGTVGTEAFF.

This clone was seen a handful of times. The chain is built from TRBV18 and TRBJ2-1; 9 bases line up with TRBD2. V gave up 2 bases and J gave up 5 bases; unmatched junction bases: 4. The CDR3 spans 15 residues. CDR1 is KGHSH, CDR2 LQKENI, per germline. This CDR3 is CASSPAAGGHNEQFF. The DNA for the CDR3 is TGTGCCAGCTCACCAGCAGCGGGGGGACACAATGAGCAGTTCTTC.